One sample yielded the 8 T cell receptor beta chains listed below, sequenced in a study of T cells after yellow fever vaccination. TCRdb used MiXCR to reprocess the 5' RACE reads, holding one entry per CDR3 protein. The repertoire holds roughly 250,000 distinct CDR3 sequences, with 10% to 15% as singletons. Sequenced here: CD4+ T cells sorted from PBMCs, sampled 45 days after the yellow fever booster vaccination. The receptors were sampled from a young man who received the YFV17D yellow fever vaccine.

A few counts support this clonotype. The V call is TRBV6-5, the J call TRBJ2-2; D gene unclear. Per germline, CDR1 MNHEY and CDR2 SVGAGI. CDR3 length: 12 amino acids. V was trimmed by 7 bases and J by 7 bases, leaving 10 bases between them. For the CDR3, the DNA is TGTGCCAGCATCTCAAGCGTCGGGGAGCTGTTTTTT. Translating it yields CASISSVGELFF.

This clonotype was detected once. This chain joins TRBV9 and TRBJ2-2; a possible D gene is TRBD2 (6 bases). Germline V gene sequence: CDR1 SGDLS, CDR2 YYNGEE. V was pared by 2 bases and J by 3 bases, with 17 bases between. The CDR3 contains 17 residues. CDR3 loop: CASSVLSAGDYTGELFF. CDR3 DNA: TGTGCCAGCAGCGTCCTCTCAGCGGGTGATTACACCGGGGAGCTGTTTTTT. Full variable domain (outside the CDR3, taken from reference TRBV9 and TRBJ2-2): DSGVTQTPKHLITATGQRVTLRCSPRSGDLSVYWYQQSLDQGLQFLIQYYNGEERAKGNILERFSAQQFPDLHSELNLSSLELGDSALYFCASSVLSAGDYTGELFFGEGSRLTVL.

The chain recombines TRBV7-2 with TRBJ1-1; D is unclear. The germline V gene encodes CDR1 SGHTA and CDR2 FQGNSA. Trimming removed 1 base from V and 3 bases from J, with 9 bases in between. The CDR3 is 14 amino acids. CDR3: CASSLVPQDTEAFF. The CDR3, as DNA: TGTGCCAGCAGCTTAGTCCCACAAGACACTGAAGCTTTCTTT.

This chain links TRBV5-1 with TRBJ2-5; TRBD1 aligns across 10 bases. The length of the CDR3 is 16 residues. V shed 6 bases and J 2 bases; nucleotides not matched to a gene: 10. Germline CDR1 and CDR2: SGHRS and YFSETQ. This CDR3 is CASILTGTGEQETQYF. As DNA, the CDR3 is TGCGCCAGCATCCTTACCGGGACAGGGGAACAAGAGACCCAGTACTTC.

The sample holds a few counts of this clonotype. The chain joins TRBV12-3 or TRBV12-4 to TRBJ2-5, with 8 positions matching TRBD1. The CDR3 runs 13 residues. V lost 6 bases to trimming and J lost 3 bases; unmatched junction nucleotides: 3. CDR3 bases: TGTGCCAGCAGGACAGGGGTAGAAGAGACCCAGTACTTC. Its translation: CASRTGVEETQYF.

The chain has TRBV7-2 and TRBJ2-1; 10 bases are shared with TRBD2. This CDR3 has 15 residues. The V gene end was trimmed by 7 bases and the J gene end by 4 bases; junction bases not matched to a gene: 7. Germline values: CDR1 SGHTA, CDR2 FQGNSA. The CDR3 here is CASNHGLAVYNEQFF. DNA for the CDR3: TGTGCCAGCAATCACGGACTAGCGGTTTACAATGAGCAGTTCTTC.

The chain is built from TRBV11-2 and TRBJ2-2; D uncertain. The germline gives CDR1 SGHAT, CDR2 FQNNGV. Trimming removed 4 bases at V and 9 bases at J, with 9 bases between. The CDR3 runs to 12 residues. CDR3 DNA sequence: TGTGCCAGCAGCTCCAGTATAAGGGAGCTGTTTTTT. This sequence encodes CASSSSIRELFF.

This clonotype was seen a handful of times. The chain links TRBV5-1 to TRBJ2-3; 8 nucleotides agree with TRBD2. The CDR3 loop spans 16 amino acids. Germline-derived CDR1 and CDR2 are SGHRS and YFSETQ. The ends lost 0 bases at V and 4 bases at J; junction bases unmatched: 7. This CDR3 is CASSLVKRERADTQYF. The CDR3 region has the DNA TGCGCCAGCAGCTTGGTCAAGCGGGAGAGGGCAGATACGCAGTATTTT. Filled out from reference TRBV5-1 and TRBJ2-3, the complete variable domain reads KAGVTQTPRYLIKTRGQQVTLSCSPISGHRSVSWYQQTPGQGLQFLFEYFSETQRNKGNFPGRFSGRQFSNSRSEMNVSTLELGDSALYLCASSLVKRERADTQYFGPGTRLTVL.